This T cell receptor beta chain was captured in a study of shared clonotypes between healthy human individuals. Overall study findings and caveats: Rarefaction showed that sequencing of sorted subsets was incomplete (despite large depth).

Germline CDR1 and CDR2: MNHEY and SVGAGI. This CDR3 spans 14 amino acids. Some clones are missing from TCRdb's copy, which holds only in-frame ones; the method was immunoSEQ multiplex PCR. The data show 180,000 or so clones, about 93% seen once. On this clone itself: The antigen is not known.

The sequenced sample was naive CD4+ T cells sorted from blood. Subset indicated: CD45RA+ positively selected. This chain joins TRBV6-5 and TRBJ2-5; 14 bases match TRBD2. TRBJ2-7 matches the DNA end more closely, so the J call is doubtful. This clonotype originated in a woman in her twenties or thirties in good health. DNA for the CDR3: TGTGCCAGCAGGGGACTAGCGGGAGACTACGAGCAGTACTTC. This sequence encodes CASRGLAGDYEQYF.